The rows below give T cell receptor beta chains drawn from one sample of a study of T cells in Graves' hyperthyroidism and ophthalmopathy. TCRdb reanalysed the multiplex PCR reads using MiXCR and keeps one entry per CDR3 protein. The sample shows hundreds of thousands of distinct CDR3 sequences, around 15% of them seen only once. Sample: blood. The receptors derive from a middle-aged woman with Graves' ophthalmopathy. CDR3s include the opening cysteine and the closing phenylalanine or tryptophan. Fields, in order: V gene, CDR3 length, D gene, clone size, J gene, CDR3 DNA, CDR3 protein. D genes are given only for firm matches. Rows give clone size only sometimes, using once, few, many, or a class for an expanded clone.

TRBV6-2/TRBV6-3	14	NA	NA	TRBJ1-2	TGTGCCAGCAGTTACTCGTCCACACCCCATGGCTACACCTTC	CASSYSSTPHGYTF
TRBV30	15	TRBD2	many	TRBJ2-3	TGTGCCTGGGCAACCGGGACTAGTTTTGCAGATACGCAGTATTTT	CAWATGTSFADTQYF
TRBV5-4	17	TRBD2	NA	TRBJ2-2	TGTGCCAGCAGCCCAGAGCCTAGCGGGAGAAACACCGGGGAGCTGTTTTTT	CASSPEPSGRNTGELFF
TRBV3-1	16	TRBD2	few	TRBJ2-3	TGTGCCAGCAGCCGTCCAGCGGGGGCCGTTATGGATACGCAGTATTTT	CASSRPAGAVMDTQYF
TRBV29-1	14	NA	few	TRBJ2-5	TGCAGCGTTGAAGGGGGGGTCGTGGGAGAGACCCAGTACTTC	CSVEGGVVGETQYF
TRBV5-1	16	NA	many	TRBJ1-2	TGCGCCAGCAGCTTGGATGCGGGGGGCTTGGGCTATGGCTACACCTTC	CASSLDAGGLGYGYTF
TRBV9	14	NA	many	TRBJ2-3	TGTGCCAGCAGCGTAGATATGGGTGCAGATACGCAGTATTTT	CASSVDMGADTQYF
TRBV5-6	17	TRBD1	NA	TRBJ2-2	TGTGCCAGCAGCTTGAAACAGGGGGCGAGGAACACCGGGGAGCTGTTTTTT	CASSLKQGARNTGELFF
TRBV12-5	13	NA	NA	TRBJ2-7	TGTGCTAGTGGGACAGGACCGACCTACGAGCAGTACTTC	CASGTGPTYEQYF
TRBV5-1	14	NA	once	TRBJ2-1	TGCGCCAGCAGCTTGCCCCGAACCTTAGCTGAGCAGTTCTTC	CASSLPRTLAEQFF
TRBV29-1	13	TRBD1	many	TRBJ2-1	TGCAGCGTCCCGGGACAGGAATACAATGAGCAGTTCTTC	CSVPGQEYNEQFF
TRBV7-8	16	NA	few	TRBJ1-3	TGTGCCAGCAGCTTAGCTGGAGGGGGGTATGGAAACACCATATATTTT	CASSLAGGGYGNTIYF
TRBV15	14	NA	NA	TRBJ1-5	TGTGCCACCAGCAGGGGTTTTAGCAATCAGCCCCAGCATTTT	CATSRGFSNQPQHF
TRBV30	13	NA	NA	TRBJ1-3	TGTGCCTGGAGGCACTCCGGTGGAAACACCATATATTTT	CAWRHSGGNTIYF
TRBV27	16	TRBD1	few	TRBJ2-7	TGTGCCAGCAGTTCGTGGACAGGGGGCTTGGTGTACGAGCAGTACTTC	CASSSWTGGLVYEQYF
TRBV3-1	16	NA	few	TRBJ1-2	TGTGCCAGCAGCCAAGATCCGGGTCCCCCTAACTATGGCTACACCTTC	CASSQDPGPPNYGYTF
TRBV28	15	TRBD1	many	TRBJ1-5	TGTGCCAGCAGTGCCCCGGACAGGGGCAATCAGCCCCAGCATTTT	CASSAPDRGNQPQHF
TRBV28	15	TRBD2	NA	TRBJ2-7	TGTGCCAGCACTAGCCCGGCTAGCGGAGCCTACGAGCAGTACTTC	CASTSPASGAYEQYF
TRBV19	16	NA	NA	TRBJ2-2	TGTGCCAGTAGTAACCGACGGGGCCAATCCACCGGGGAGCTGTTTTTT	CASSNRRGQSTGELFF
TRBV29-1	12	NA	NA	TRBJ2-3	TGCAGCGTGCAGTTTCGGACAGATACGCAGTATTTT	CSVQFRTDTQYF
TRBV20-1	15	NA	NA	TRBJ2-7	TGCAGTGCTAGAGATCGAGACTTGGGCACCTACGAGCAGTACTTC	CSARDRDLGTYEQYF
TRBV4-1	13	NA	many	TRBJ2-1	TGCGCCAGCAGCCAAGATCGAGGGGGGGCTCAGTTCTTC	CASSQDRGGAQFF
TRBV7-3	14	NA	NA	TRBJ2-1	TGTGCCAGCAGCTTAAGGGCTAGCGTCGATGAGCAGTTCTTC	CASSLRASVDEQFF
TRBV25-1	15	NA	NA	TRBJ2-5	TGTGCCAGCAGTGAATGGCGCAGGGGAGGGGAGACCCAGTACTTC	CASSEWRRGGETQYF
TRBV4-2	17	TRBD2	NA	TRBJ2-2	TGTGCCAGCAGCCTCGGACTAGCGGGATTTTCCGCCGGGGAGCTGTTTTTT	CASSLGLAGFSAGELFF
TRBV10-2	13	NA	NA	TRBJ2-2	TGCGCCAGCTCGGATCTGAACACCGGAGAGCTGTTTTTT	CASSDLNTGELFF
TRBV3-1	16	NA	NA	TRBJ2-2	TGTGCCAGCAGCCATGCAGACTGGGAATTCACCGGGGAGCTGTTTTTT	CASSHADWEFTGELFF
TRBV3-1	13	NA	many	TRBJ1-2	TGTGCCAGCAGCCAACAGACCAACTATGGCTACACCTTC	CASSQQTNYGYTF
TRBV20-1	13	TRBD1	NA	TRBJ2-2	TGCAGTGCTTACAGGGGGCAGGCCGGGGAGCTGTTTTTT	CSAYRGQAGELFF
TRBV11-1	14	TRBD2	many	TRBJ2-1	TGTGCCAGCAGCCCCGGGACTAGCGAGAATGAGCAGTTCTTC	CASSPGTSENEQFF
TRBV5-5	14	NA	many	TRBJ1-1	TGTGCCAGCAGCTTGGCCGTGGCGGGGGCCAAAGCTTTCTTT	CASSLAVAGAKAFF
TRBV7-9	14	TRBD1	few	TRBJ2-7	TGTGCCAGCAGCTTCGTGGGACAGGGCTACGAGCAGTACTTC	CASSFVGQGYEQYF
TRBV7-3	14	NA	NA	TRBJ1-1	TGTGCCAGCAGCCGGACAGATTTCGGCACTGAAGCTTTCTTT	CASSRTDFGTEAFF
TRBV4-1	14	NA	NA	TRBJ1-4	TGCGCCAGCAGACGTGGGGGGTCTAATGAAAAACTGTTTTTT	CASRRGGSNEKLFF
TRBV4-2	15	NA	NA	TRBJ1-2	TGTGCCAGCAGCCCCCGGCAGGCGGCTAACTATGGCTACACCTTC	CASSPRQAANYGYTF
TRBV20-1	12	NA	NA	TRBJ2-1	TGCAGTGCCCAGACCTCCTACAATGAGCAGTTCTTC	CSAQTSYNEQFF
TRBV5-1	16	TRBD1	many	TRBJ2-7	TGCGCCAGCAGCTTGCGGCCGGGACAGGGGAACTACGAGCAGTACTTC	CASSLRPGQGNYEQYF
TRBV11-2	14	TRBD2	many	TRBJ2-1	TGTGCCAGCAGTTCCAATTCGGGGGGGAATGAGCAGTTCTTC	CASSSNSGGNEQFF
TRBV6-1	16	TRBD1	NA	TRBJ1-5	TGTGCCAGCAAATGGGACAGCAAATTTAGCAATCAGCCCCAGCATTTT	CASKWDSKFSNQPQHF
TRBV19	14	TRBD2	few	TRBJ2-5	TGTGCCAGTAGTCCTCGGGGGAGGGGAGAGACCCAGTACTTC	CASSPRGRGETQYF
TRBV19	12	NA	NA	TRBJ2-1	TGTGCCAATAGCACACAGGGCGGAGAGCAGTTCTTC	CANSTQGGEQFF
TRBV11-2	15	NA	few	TRBJ2-1	TGTGCCAGCAGTCTCGGACGGGGGTTCTACAATGAGCAGTTCTTC	CASSLGRGFYNEQFF
TRBV9	15	NA	many	TRBJ2-1	TGTGCCAGCAGCGGACAGGAGTCCTCCTACAATGAGCAGTTCTTC	CASSGQESSYNEQFF
TRBV6-2/TRBV6-3	13	NA	NA	TRBJ1-2	TGTGCCAGCAGGGGCGGGACGGCCTATGGCTACACCTTC	CASRGGTAYGYTF